This T cell receptor (beta chain) originates from a study of shared clonotypes between healthy human individuals. Overall study findings and caveats: Non-shared clonotypes had lower generation probabilities than clonotypes shared by all four sorted-subset donors.

The method was immunoSEQ multiplex PCR; TCRdb's version includes in-frame clones alone and lacks a portion of them. The sample shows 950,000 to 1,300,000 clones, more than 65% of them seen only once. As to this clone: As yet, its antigen is unknown.

Germline trimming cut 3 bases from V and 4 bases from J; bases unmatched to any gene: 10. Germline CDR1 reads KGHSH; CDR2 reads LQKENI. The CDR3 is 17 amino acids. The receptor's source is a young man in good health. Material: memory CD4+ T cells sorted from blood. Subset described: CD45RA-negative fraction. The chain is built from TRBV18 and TRBJ2-5; 11 nucleotides align to TRBD2. The CDR3 is CASSPRLAGGPGETQYF. The CDR3 coding sequence is TGTGCCAGCTCACCCCGCTTAGCGGGGGGGCCAGGAGAGACCCAGTACTTC.